This TCR beta chain is from a study of T cell responses to AZD1222 COVID-19 vaccine. Sequenced by immunoSEQ multiplex PCR; TCRdb stores in-frame clones only, minus some. Of about 150,000 clones listed, approximately 85% are singletons. The receptor's source is an adult in good health. Source: peripheral blood, taken on day 0 of AZD1222 vaccination.

The CDR3: CASSPQGLTEAFF. CDR3 DNA: TGCGCCAGCAGCCCACAGGGTTTAACTGAAGCTTTCTTT. The rearrangement joins TRBV5-1 to TRBJ1-1; D possibly corresponds to TRBD1 (6 bases). Germline lookup yields CDR1 SGHRS and CDR2 YFSETQ. This CDR3 spans 13 amino acids. The germline V and J ends were trimmed by 4 bases and 5 bases, with 12 bases remaining between them.